This T cell receptor (beta chain) emerged from a study of T cells in Graves' hyperthyroidism and ophthalmopathy. Notes on the study in general: With a median lead of around 5.9 months before onset, the model predicted ophthalmopathy. By a 13 V-J model, ophthalmopathy was set apart from stable hyperthyroidism.

CDR3 length: 15 amino acids. CDR1 SGHTA and CDR2 FQGTGA come from the germline V gene. V was pared by 5 bases and J by 6 bases, with 7 bases of the junction left unmatched. In its sample, this clonotype was seen many times. Antigen unknown. Uncontrolled infection, other autoimmune disease, pregnancy or lactation excluded patients. TCR beta CDR3 regions were amplified from RNA transcripts. First-round RT-PCR of the TCR CDR3 relied on the HTBI primer set. Using its own MiXCR run on the multiplex PCR reads, TCRdb lists one record per CDR3 protein. The data show some 650,000 distinct CDR3 sequences, with roughly a sixth seen just once and 2.5% to 4% held by the top ten.

This receptor was taken from a middle-aged woman with Graves' ophthalmopathy. Sequences were obtained from blood. The chain joins TRBV7-3 to TRBJ2-2, with 9 bases lining up with TRBD2. In DNA, the CDR3 is TGTGCCAGCAGCCTCCCGGAGCGGGGGGCCGGGGAGCTGTTTTTT. Translation: CASSLPERGAGELFF.